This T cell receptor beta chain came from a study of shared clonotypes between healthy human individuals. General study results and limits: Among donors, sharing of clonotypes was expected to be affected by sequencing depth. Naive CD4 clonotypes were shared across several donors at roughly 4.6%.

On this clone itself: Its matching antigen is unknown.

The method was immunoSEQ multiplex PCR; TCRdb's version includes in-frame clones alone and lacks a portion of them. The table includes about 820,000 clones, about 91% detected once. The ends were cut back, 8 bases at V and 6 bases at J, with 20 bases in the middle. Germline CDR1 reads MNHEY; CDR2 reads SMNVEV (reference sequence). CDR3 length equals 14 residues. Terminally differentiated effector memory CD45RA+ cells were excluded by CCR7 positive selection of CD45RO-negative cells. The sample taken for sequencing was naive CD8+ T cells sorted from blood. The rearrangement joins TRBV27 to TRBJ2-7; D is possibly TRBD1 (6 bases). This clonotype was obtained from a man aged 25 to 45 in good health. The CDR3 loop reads CASARDTYSAEQYF. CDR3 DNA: TGTGCCAGCGCCCGGGACACCTATTCCGCCGAGCAGTACTTC.